This TCR beta chain is drawn from a study of shared T cell receptors in the human thymus. V was pared by 0 bases and J by 1 base, with 9 bases between. This CDR3 has 15 amino acids. The germline V gene has CDR1 MNHEY and CDR2 SMNVEV (reference sequence). The assay was immunoSEQ multiplex PCR, and TCRdb's table has in-frame clones only and misses some. The repertoire holds about 540,000 clones, with approximately 80% as singletons. These data were likewise used in another study, on human thymus T cells. From that paper: During corrective heart surgery, resections were taken, and the thymus tissue came from them. Related research described thymic repertoires that were highly overlapping among unrelated individuals.

This clonotype was obtained from a boy under two years old with a congenital heart defect. The source material was thymocytes. The chain links TRBV27 to TRBJ1-2; D unresolved. Here the CDR3 reads CASSLSAGLNYGYTF. CDR3 bases: TGTGCCAGCAGTTTATCGGCAGGTCTTAACTATGGCTACACCTTC.